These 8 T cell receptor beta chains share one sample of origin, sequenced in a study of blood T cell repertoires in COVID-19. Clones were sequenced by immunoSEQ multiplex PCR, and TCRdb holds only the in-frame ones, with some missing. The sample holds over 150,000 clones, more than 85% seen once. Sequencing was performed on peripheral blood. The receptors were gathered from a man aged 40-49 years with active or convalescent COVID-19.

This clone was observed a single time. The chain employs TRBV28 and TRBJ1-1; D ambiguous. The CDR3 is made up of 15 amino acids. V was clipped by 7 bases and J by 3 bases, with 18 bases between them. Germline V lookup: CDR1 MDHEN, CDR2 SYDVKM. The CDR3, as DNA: TGTGCCAGCACTCCTCCGACGGGAATTTACACTGAAGCTTTCTTT. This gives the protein CASTPPTGIYTEAFF.

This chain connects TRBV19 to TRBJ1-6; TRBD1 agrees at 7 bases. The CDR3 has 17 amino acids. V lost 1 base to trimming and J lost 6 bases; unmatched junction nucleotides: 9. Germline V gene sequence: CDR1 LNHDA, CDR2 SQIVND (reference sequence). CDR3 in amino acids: CASSIAGDRASNSPLHF. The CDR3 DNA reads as TGTGCCAGTAGTATAGCCGGCGACAGGGCAAGTAATTCACCCCTCCACTTT.

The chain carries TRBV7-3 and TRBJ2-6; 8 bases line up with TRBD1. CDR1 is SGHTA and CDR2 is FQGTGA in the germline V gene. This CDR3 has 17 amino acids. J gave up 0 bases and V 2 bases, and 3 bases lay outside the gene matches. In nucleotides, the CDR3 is TGTGCCAGCAGCTTAGGACAGGGTATCTCTGGGGCCAACGTCCTGACTTTC. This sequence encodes CASSLGQGISGANVLTF. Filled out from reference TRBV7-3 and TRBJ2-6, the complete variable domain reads GAGVSQTPSNKVTEKGKYVELRCDPISGHTALYWYRQSLGQGPEFLIYFQGTGAADDSGLPNDRFFAVRPEGSVSTLKIQRTERGDSAVYLCASSLGQGISGANVLTFGAGSRLTVL.

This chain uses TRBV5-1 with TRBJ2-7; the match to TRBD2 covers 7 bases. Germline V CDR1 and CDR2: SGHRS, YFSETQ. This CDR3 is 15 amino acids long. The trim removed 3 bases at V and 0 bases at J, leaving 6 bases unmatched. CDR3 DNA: TGCGCCAGCAGCTACCTAGGGAGGGGCTCCTACGAGCAGTACTTC. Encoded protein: CASSYLGRGSYEQYF.

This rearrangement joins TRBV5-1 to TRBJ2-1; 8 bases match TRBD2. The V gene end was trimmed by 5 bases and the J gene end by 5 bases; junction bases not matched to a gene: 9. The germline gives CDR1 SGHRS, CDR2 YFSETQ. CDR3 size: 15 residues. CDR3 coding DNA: TGCGCCAGCAGTCGACGGGAGGGGGGAAACAATGAGCAGTTCTTC. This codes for CASSRREGGNNEQFF.

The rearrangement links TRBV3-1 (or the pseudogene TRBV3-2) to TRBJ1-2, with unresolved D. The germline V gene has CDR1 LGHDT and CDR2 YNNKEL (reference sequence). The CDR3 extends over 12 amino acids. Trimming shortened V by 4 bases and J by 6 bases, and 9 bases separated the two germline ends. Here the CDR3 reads CASSPGGNGYTF. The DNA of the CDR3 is TGTGCCAGCAGCCCGGGAGGGAATGGCTACACCTTC.

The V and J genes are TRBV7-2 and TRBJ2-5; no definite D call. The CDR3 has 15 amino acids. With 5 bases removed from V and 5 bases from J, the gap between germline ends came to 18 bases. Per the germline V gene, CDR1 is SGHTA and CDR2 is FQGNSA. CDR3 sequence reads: CASSPPARSWETQYF. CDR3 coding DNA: TGTGCCAGCAGCCCCCCCGCCAGGTCGTGGGAGACCCAGTACTTC.

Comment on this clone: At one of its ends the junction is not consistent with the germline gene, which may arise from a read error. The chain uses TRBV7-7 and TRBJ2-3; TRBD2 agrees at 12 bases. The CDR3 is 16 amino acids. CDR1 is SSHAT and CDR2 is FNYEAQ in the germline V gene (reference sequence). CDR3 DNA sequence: TGTGCTAGCAGCTTAGGACTAGCGGGGCACACAGATACGCAGTATTTT. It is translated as CASSLGLAGHTDTQYF.